This T cell receptor beta chain was identified during a study of ipilimumab plus nivolumab after autologous stem cell transplantation (dated by TCRdb to the early 2020s). The study in broad terms: Trial patients received a median of roughly five ipilimumab doses and fewer than 10 nivolumab doses. Both primary refractory and relapsed disease were represented in the DLBCL cohort, where 18-month progression-free survival was approximately 86% and 30%, respectively. Patients in the trial were undergoing autologous transplant and had high-risk diffuse large B cell lymphoma, mature T cell lymphoma, or multiple myeloma. The intent-to-treat population of the trial consisted of 30 to 40 patients.

This clone was detected only a few times. Which antigen it targets is not known. Per-base quality was not reported, and no clone a single base away is much larger than it. CDR1 and CDR2 were assigned from the germline V gene (reference sequence) as WNHNN and SYGVQD. The CDR3 has 9 amino acids, counting the end cysteine and phenylalanine. The DNA shown is the 27-base CDR3, in frame from base 1. Library generation was performed with the immunoSEQ multiplex PCR assay. Here the immuneACCESS table is served through TCRdb, limited to in-frame sequences with V and J called. Missing clones are a known gap in these copies; in checked studies unresolved V genes cover under half, and the rest lacks a known reason. The sample table holds 8,000 to 11,000 clones, of which approximately 81% were seen once. The ten largest clones represent around 8.4% of the sample. Overall results and qualifications from the work: The authors stated that profiles of the T cell receptor repertoire, regulatory T cell phenotype and gut microbiota provided a biologic rationale for studying this approach further. Combined checkpoint inhibition as post-transplant consolidation was concluded by the authors to appear tolerable.

Checkpoint therapy began 14 to 28 days after autologous transplant, with ipilimumab given at 1 mg/kg intravenously on day 1 of selected weeks. Nivolumab was administered at 3 mg/kg intravenously on day 1 of weeks 1, 4, 7, 10, and every two weeks through week 26. This Phase Ib clinical trial tested ipilimumab plus nivolumab, a combined checkpoint inhibition, as consolidation after autologous stem cell transplantation. The sample in question was PBMCs, obtained in a trial of ipilimumab plus nivolumab as post-transplant consolidation. The chain is assembled from TRBV10-1 and TRBJ1-2; the D gene is not confidently resolved. The source of this sequence is a male donor with diffuse large B-cell lymphoma. The CDR3 is CQRNYGYTF. The nucleotides read TGCCAGCGAAACTATGGCTACACCTTC.